Below, 21 T cell receptor beta chains from the same sample are listed, as sequenced in a study of tumour-infiltrating T cells in Burkitt lymphoma. Generated by immunoSEQ multiplex PCR, the TCRdb table keeps only in-frame clones and is missing some. The table shows more than 45,000 clones, with less than 40% occurring only once. Sequencing was performed on tumor tissue. These receptors all stem from a human donor with Burkitt lymphoma.

This clone was detected only a few times. The chain employs TRBV7-9 and TRBJ1-5; no clear D gene. CDR3 length: 13 residues. Trimming left V 0 bases short and J 5 bases short, with 5 bases between. Germline CDR1 is SEHNR and CDR2 is FQNEAQ (reference sequence). The CDR3 DNA is TGTGCCAGCAGCTTAGCTCGTGATCAGCCCCAGCATTTT. Translated, it gives CASSLARDQPQHF.

This clone was seen once. The chain is built from TRBV7-2 and TRBJ1-5; D uncertain. The germline V gene has CDR1 SGHTA and CDR2 FQGNSA. The CDR3 contains 13 residues. Trimming removed 4 bases at V and 0 bases at J, with 4 bases between. CDR3 in DNA: TGTGCCAGCAGCTGGGCTAGCAATCAGCCCCAGCATTTT. Translating it yields CASSWASNQPQHF.

V gene TRBV27 combines with J gene TRBJ1-2, with TRBD1 identical over 10 bases. V shed 3 bases and J 8 bases; nucleotides not matched to a gene: 3. Germline CDR1 reads MNHEY; CDR2 reads SMNVEV (reference sequence). This CDR3 region has 13 residues. In nucleotides, the CDR3 is TGTGCCAGCAGTTTCTGGGACAGGGGAGGCTACACCTTC. This translates into CASSFWDRGGYTF.

The chain employs TRBV5-1 and TRBJ2-5; no clear D. The V end lost 4 bases, the J end lost 9 bases, and 19 bases lay between the germline ends. Germline CDR1 is SGHRS and CDR2 is YFSETQ. This CDR3 region has 14 residues. Here the CDR3 DNA reads TGCGCCAGCAGCCCCCGGGCGGACGAGGAGCCCCAGTACTTC. The encoded protein is CASSPRADEEPQYF.

This clone was seen a few times. The chain has TRBV5-6 and TRBJ2-3; no reliable D call. The length of the CDR3 is 12 residues. Trimming left V 0 bases short and J 8 bases short, with 7 bases between. Germline CDR1 and CDR2: SGHDT and YYEEEE. CDR3 DNA: TGTGCCAGCAGCTTGGGGAGAGCTACGCAGTATTTT. It yields the protein CASSLGRATQYF.

The chain joins TRBV27 to TRBJ2-7, with D possibly matching TRBD1 (5 bases). Per the germline V gene, CDR1 is MNHEY and CDR2 is SMNVEV (reference sequence). CDR3 length: 13 residues. The ends were cut back, 3 bases at V and 5 bases at J, with 11 bases in the middle. The CDR3 sequence is CASSFRGVHEQYF. Here the CDR3 DNA reads TGTGCCAGCAGTTTTAGGGGCGTCCACGAGCAGTACTTC.

This chain joins TRBV18 and TRBJ2-7, with TRBD2 as a possible D gene (5 bases). CDR3 size: 15 residues. With 3 bases removed from V and 1 base from J, the gap between germline ends came to 13 bases. Germline assignment: CDR1 KGHSH and CDR2 LQKENI. The CDR3 DNA is TGTGCCAGCTCACCGGATCCACTAGTTTCCTACGAGCAGTACTTC. This gives the protein CASSPDPLVSYEQYF.

This clone was picked up a small number of times. The chain recombines TRBV6-5 with TRBJ2-7; D unclear. V dropped 6 bases and J dropped 1 base, with 10 bases sitting between them. Germline CDR1 reads MNHEY; CDR2 reads SVGAGI. There are 13 residues in the CDR3. This chain's CDR3 is CASRVRDSYEQYF. The CDR3 nucleotides read TGTGCCAGCAGGGTACGCGATTCCTACGAGCAGTACTTC.

This rearrangement joins TRBV10-3 to TRBJ2-6; the match to TRBD2 covers 11 bases. The trim removed 0 bases at V and 2 bases at J, leaving 6 bases unmatched. CDR3 length equals 19 residues. Looked up from germline, CDR1 is ENHRY and CDR2 is SYGVKD. The CDR3 loop is CAISESGLAGGTGANVLTF. Written as DNA, the CDR3 is TGTGCCATCAGTGAGTCTGGGCTAGCGGGGGGCACTGGGGCCAACGTCCTGACTTTC.

This clone was seen a handful of times. The rearrangement joins TRBV6-1 to TRBJ1-2; 8 nucleotides line up with TRBD1. V trimming: 2 bases; J trimming: 6 bases; junction bases outside the gene matches: 5. This CDR3 contains 14 residues. The germline V gene encodes CDR1 MNHNS and CDR2 SASEGT. CDR3 residues: CASSERQGRDGYTF. CDR3 nucleotide sequence: TGTGCCAGCAGTGAACGACAGGGGAGAGATGGCTACACCTTC.

This clone has only one observation. The chain is built from TRBV5-1 and TRBJ2-3; unclear D gene. Trimming removed 0 bases from V and 2 bases from J, with 19 bases in between. The germline V gene encodes CDR1 SGHRS and CDR2 YFSETQ. There are 18 residues in the CDR3. This CDR3 reads CASSLVGDQRVFTDTQYF. The CDR3 region has the DNA TGCGCCAGCAGCTTGGTTGGGGATCAACGCGTATTCACAGATACGCAGTATTTT.

The chain recombines TRBV5-4 with TRBJ2-7, with D perhaps TRBD1 (6 bases). V was shortened by 2 bases and J by 3 bases, with 6 bases between the two germline ends. The CDR3 contains 12 residues. Germline CDR1 is SGHNT and CDR2 is YYREEE (reference sequence). The CDR3 DNA reads TGTGCCAGCAGCTTCAGGGGCTACGAGCAGTACTTC. Translation: CASSFRGYEQYF.

The chain joins TRBV5-5 to TRBJ2-7, with TRBD2 matching 8 bases. Germline V gene lookup returns CDR1 SGHKS and CDR2 YYEKEE (reference sequence). The CDR3 consists of 15 residues. J gave up 0 bases and V 4 bases, and 6 bases lay outside the gene matches. The CDR3 nucleotides are TGTGCCAGCAGCCGGGAGGGCAGCAGCTCCTACGAGCAGTACTTC. Protein sequence: CASSREGSSSYEQYF.

The chain combines TRBV19 with TRBJ2-7; D gene ambiguous. The germline CDR1 and CDR2 sequences are LNHDA and SQIVND (reference sequence). V was pared by 3 bases and J by 2 bases, with 8 bases between. The CDR3 is 13 residues long. CDR3 in amino acids: CASSMGTPYEQYF. Written as DNA, the CDR3 is TGTGCCAGTAGTATGGGTACCCCCTACGAGCAGTACTTC.

The chain links TRBV7-2 to TRBJ2-5, with 9 bases matching TRBD1. This CDR3 spans 15 amino acids. V was clipped by 5 bases and J by 5 bases; unmatched bases: 9. CDR1 SGHTA and CDR2 FQGNSA come from the germline V gene. CDR3 protein: CASSVQGARGETQYF. Here the CDR3 DNA reads TGTGCCAGCAGCGTACAGGGGGCAAGAGGCGAGACCCAGTACTTC.

The genes are TRBV7-9 and TRBJ2-1; D uncertain. Germline assignment: CDR1 SEHNR and CDR2 FQNEAQ (reference sequence). The CDR3 extends over 16 amino acids. Deletions cut 5 bases from V and 3 bases from J, with 17 bases between. The CDR3 loop is CASSPPPRFGYNEQFF. CDR3 in DNA: TGTGCCAGCAGCCCACCACCTAGGTTCGGCTACAATGAGCAGTTCTTC.

A note on this clone: Sequence at one end of the junction differs from germline and may be a read error. This rearrangement joins TRBV28 to TRBJ1-4; D call uncertain. Germline V CDR1 and CDR2: MDHEN, SYDVKM. This CDR3 contains 15 residues. This chain's CDR3 is CASSSGLSLNENLFF. The DNA for the CDR3 is TGTGCCAGCAGTTCCGGACTCAGCCTTAATGAAAACCTGTTTTTT.

This clone turned up a few times. The chain uses TRBV18 and TRBJ1-6; possibly TRBD1 for D (6 bases). The V gene's germline CDR1 is KGHSH and CDR2 LQKENI. V was clipped by 3 bases and J by 6 bases, with 24 bases between them. The CDR3 has 19 residues. The CDR3 nucleotides read TGTGCCAGCTCACCTCGTCGGGGGCGGTGGTCGACTAGTAATTCACCCCTCCACTTT. Translated, it gives CASSPRRGRWSTSNSPLHF.

The J gene is TRBJ1-5, the V gene TRBV7-2; D gene ambiguous. The CDR3 sequence is 15 residues long. Trimming removed 3 bases from V and 5 bases from J, with 14 bases in between. In germline, CDR1 is SGHTA, CDR2 FQGNSA. This CDR3 is CASSFKVGGDQPQHF. In DNA form, the CDR3 reads TGTGCCAGCAGCTTTAAGGTCGGTGGGGATCAGCCCCAGCATTTT.

The chain employs TRBV23-1 and TRBJ1-6; D may be TRBD1 (5 bases). TRBV23-1 is identified as an open reading frame with a role that is uncertain. The CDR3 runs to 15 residues. Trimming removed 4 bases from V and 1 base from J, with 8 bases in between. CDR3 sequence: CASSPRQSYNSPLHF. CDR3 coding DNA: TGCGCCAGCAGTCCTCGACAGTCCTATAATTCACCCCTCCACTTT.

CDR3: CATSGVAGEKSTDTQYF. Written as DNA, the CDR3 is TGTGCCACCAGCGGGGTAGCGGGGGAGAAGAGCACAGATACGCAGTATTTT. This chain connects TRBV15 to TRBJ2-3; 9 bases align to TRBD2. The CDR3 runs 17 residues. Germline CDR1 is LNHNV and CDR2 is YYDKDF (reference sequence). Germline trimming cut 5 bases from V and 0 bases from J; bases unmatched to any gene: 9.